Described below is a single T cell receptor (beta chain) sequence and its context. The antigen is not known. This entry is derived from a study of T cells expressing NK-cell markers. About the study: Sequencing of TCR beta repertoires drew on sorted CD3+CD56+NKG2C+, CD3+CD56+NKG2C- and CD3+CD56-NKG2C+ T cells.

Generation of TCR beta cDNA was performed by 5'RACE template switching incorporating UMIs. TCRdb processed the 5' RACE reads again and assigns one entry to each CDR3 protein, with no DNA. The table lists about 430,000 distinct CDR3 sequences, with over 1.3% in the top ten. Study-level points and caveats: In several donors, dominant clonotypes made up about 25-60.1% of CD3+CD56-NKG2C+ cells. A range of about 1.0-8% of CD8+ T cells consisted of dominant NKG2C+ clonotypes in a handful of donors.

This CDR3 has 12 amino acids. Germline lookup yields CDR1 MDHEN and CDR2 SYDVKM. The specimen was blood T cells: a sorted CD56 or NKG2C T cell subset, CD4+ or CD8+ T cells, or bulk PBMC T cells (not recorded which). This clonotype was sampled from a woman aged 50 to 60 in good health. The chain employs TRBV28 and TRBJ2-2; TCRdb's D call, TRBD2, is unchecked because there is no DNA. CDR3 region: CATRGEVGELFF.